This T cell receptor (beta chain) originates from a study of CD8 T cells in ankylosing spondylitis. Study-level findings and limits: A TCR beta motif of 8 or 9 highly homologous variants appeared characteristic of ankylosing spondylitis blood. The study looked at matched synovial fluid samples from ankylosing spondylitis patients. Disease-linked clones were reported to be significantly enriched there.

Generation of TCR beta libraries employed quantitative 5'-RACE incorporating molecular barcodes. TCRdb itself ran the 5' RACE reads through MiXCR, one entry per CDR3 protein. The top ten clones hold under 4.5% of a sample with more than 500,000 distinct CDR3 sequences, over 4% of them seen once. Many counts were recorded for this clonotype. What it recognizes is unknown. Germline CDR1 reads SGHRS; CDR2 reads YFSETQ. This CDR3 spans 14 amino acids. V shed 1 base and J shed 1 base, with 7 bases lying between them. Input material: blood, either unsorted or a sorted T cell fraction (not recorded which). This TCR was sampled from a male donor with ankylosing spondylitis. The rearrangement uses TRBV5-1 and TRBJ2-3; D is unresolved. The CDR3 here is CASSLTAGTDTQYF. The CDR3 DNA follows: TGCGCCAGCAGCTTGACGGCGGGCACAGATACGCAGTATTTT.